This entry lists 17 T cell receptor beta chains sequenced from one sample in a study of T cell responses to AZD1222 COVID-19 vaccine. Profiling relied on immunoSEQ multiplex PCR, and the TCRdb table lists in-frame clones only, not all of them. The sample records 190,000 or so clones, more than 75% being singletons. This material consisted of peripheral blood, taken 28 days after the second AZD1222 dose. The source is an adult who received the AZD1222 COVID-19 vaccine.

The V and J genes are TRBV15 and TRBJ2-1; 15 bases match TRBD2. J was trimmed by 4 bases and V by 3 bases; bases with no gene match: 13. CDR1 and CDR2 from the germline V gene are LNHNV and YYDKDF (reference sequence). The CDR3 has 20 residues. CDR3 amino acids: CATSSLGLAGGRAQYNEQFF. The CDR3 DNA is TGTGCCACCAGCAGCTTGGGACTAGCGGGAGGCCGGGCGCAGTACAATGAGCAGTTCTTC.

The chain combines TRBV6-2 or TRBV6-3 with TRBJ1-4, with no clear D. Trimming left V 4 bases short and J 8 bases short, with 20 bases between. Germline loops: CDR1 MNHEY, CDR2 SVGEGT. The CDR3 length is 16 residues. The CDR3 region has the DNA TGTGCCAGCAGTTTCGGTCAGGAAACCTCAGGAGAAAAACTGTTTTTT. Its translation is CASSFGQETSGEKLFF.

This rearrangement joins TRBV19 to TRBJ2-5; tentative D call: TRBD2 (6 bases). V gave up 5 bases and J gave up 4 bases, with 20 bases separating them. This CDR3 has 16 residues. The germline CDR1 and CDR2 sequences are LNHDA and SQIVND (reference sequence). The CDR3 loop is CASSLPPGGGAETQYF. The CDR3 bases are TGTGCCAGTAGTCTCCCCCCCGGGGGTGGGGCAGAGACCCAGTACTTC.

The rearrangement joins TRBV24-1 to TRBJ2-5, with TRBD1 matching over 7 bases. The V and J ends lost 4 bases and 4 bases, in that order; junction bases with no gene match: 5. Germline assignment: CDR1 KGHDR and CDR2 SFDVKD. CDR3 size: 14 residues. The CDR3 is CATSDRQGGETQYF. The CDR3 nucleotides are TGTGCCACCAGTGACCGACAGGGCGGAGAGACCCAGTACTTC.

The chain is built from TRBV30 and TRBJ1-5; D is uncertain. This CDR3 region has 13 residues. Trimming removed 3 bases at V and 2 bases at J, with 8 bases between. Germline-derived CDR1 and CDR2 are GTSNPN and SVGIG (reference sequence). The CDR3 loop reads CAWRGQGNQPQHF. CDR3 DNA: TGTGCCTGGAGGGGTCAGGGCAATCAGCCCCAGCATTTT.

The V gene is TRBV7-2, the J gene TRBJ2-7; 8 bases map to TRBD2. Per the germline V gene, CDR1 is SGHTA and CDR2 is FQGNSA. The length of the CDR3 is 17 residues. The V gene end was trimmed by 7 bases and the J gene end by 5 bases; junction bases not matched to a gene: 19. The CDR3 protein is CASTTGGTITSGHEQYF. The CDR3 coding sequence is TGTGCCAGCACGACTGGGGGGACGATCACTAGCGGCCACGAGCAGTACTTC.

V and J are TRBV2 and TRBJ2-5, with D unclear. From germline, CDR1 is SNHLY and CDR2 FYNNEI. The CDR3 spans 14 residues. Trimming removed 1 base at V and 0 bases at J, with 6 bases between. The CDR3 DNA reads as TGTGCCAGCAGTGAAGGGGTTTACCAAGAGACCCAGTACTTC. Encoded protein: CASSEGVYQETQYF.

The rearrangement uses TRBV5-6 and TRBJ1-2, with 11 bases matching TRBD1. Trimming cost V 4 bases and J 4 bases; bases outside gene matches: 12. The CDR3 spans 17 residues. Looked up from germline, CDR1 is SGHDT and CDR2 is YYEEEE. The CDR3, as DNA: TGTGCCAGCAGCCTTAATCTGGGACAGGGGGTTTCCTATGGCTACACCTTC. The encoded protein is CASSLNLGQGVSYGYTF. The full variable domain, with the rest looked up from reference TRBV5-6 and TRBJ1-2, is DAGVTQSPTHLIKTRGQQVTLRCSPKSGHDTVSWYQQALGQGPQFIFQYYEEEERQRGNFPDRFSGHQFPNYSSELNVNALLLGDSALYLCASSLNLGQGVSYGYTFGSGTRLTVV.

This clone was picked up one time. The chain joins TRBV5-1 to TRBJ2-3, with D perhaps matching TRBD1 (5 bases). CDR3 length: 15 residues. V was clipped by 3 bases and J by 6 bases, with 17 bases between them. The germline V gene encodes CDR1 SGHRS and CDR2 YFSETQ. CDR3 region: CASSYQGILHDTQYF. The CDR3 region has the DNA TGCGCCAGCAGCTACCAGGGTATTTTGCACGATACGCAGTATTTT.

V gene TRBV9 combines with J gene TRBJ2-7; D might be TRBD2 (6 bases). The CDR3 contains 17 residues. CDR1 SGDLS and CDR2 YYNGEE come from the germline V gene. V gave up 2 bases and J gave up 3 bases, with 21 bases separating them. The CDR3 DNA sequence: TGTGCCAGCAGCGTCAACGTGGGGGGTCGATCCCACTACGAGCAGTACTTC. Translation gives CASSVNVGGRSHYEQYF. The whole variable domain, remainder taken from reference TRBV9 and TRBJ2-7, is DSGVTQTPKHLITATGQRVTLRCSPRSGDLSVYWYQQSLDQGLQFLIQYYNGEERAKGNILERFSAQQFPDLHSELNLSSLELGDSALYFCASSVNVGGRSHYEQYFGPGTRLTVT.

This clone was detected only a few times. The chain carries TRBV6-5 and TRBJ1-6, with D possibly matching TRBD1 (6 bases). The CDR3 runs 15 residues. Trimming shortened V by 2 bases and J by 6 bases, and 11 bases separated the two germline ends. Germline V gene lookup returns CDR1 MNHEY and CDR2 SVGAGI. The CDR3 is CASSYNRASNSPLHF. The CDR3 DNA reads TGTGCCAGCAGTTACAACAGGGCTAGTAATTCACCCCTCCACTTT.

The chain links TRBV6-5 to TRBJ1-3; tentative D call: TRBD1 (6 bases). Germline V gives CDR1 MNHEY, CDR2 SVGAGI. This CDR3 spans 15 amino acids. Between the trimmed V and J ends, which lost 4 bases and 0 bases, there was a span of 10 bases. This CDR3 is CASSLGQFSGNTIYF. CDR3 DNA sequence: TGTGCCAGCAGTTTAGGACAGTTCTCTGGAAACACCATATATTTT.

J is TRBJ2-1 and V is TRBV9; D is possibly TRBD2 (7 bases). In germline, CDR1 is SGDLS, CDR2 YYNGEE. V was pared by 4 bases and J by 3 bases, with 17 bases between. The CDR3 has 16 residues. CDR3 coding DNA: TGTGCCAGCAGCCAAGAGGGGGGGAACTACTACAATGAGCAGTTCTTC. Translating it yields CASSQEGGNYYNEQFF.

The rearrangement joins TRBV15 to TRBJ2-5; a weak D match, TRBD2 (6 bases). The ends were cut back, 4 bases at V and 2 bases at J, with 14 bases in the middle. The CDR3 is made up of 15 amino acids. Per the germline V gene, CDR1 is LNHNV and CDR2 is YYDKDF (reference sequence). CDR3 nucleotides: TGTGCCACCAGCAAGGAGGGAGTAGGGCAAGAGACCCAGTACTTC. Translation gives CATSKEGVGQETQYF.

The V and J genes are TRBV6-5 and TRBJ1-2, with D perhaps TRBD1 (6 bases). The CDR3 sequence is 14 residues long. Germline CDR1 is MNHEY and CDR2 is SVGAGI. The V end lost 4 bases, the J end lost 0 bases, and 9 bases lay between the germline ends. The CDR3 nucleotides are TGTGCCAGCAGTTCTCCAGGGGCTAACTATGGCTACACCTTC. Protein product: CASSSPGANYGYTF.

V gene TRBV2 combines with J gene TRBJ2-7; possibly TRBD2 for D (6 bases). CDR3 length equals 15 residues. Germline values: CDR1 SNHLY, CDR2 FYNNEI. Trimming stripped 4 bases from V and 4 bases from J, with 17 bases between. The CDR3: CASSAAGGRGYEQYF. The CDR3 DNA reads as TGTGCCAGCAGTGCCGCCGGAGGGCGAGGGTACGAGCAGTACTTC.

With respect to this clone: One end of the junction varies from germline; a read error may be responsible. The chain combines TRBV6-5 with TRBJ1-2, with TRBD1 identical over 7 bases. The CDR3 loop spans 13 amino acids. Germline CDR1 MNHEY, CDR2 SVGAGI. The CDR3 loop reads CASSYKQGGLENF. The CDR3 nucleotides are TGTGCCAGCAGTTACAAGCAGGGGGGGCTTGAGAACTTC.